The rows below give T cell receptor beta chains drawn from one sample of a study of cytomegalovirus exposure and HLA in healthy donors. Produced via immunoSEQ multiplex PCR; TCRdb's table is partial and in-frame only. The data show about 100,000 clones, 63% seen once. Sequencing used PBMCs. The source is a human donor in good health. CDR3s include the opening cysteine and the closing phenylalanine or tryptophan. The D gene is left open where the match is weak. Rows give clone size only sometimes, using once, few, many, or a class for an expanded clone.

D gene: TRBD2
clone size: few
J gene: TRBJ2-5
V gene: TRBV7-9
CDR3 DNA: TGTGCCAGCAGCTACACAGCTAGCGGTCAAGAGACCCAGTACTTC
CDR3 protein: CASSYTASGQETQYF

D gene: TRBD2
clone size: NA
J gene: TRBJ2-3
V gene: TRBV2
CDR3 DNA: TGTGCCAGCAGTGAAGCCGGGACTAGCAAACGGGATACGCAGTATTTT
CDR3 protein: CASSEAGTSKRDTQYF

D gene: TRBD1
clone size: NA
J gene: TRBJ1-4
V gene: TRBV6-5
CDR3 DNA: TGTGCCAGCAGTTACGGGACAGGTCGCAATGAAAAACTGTTTTTT
CDR3 protein: CASSYGTGRNEKLFF

D gene: NA
clone size: NA
J gene: TRBJ1-1
V gene: TRBV11-2
CDR3 DNA: TGTGCCAGCAGCTTAGCAGGGGTCACTGAAGCTTTCTTT
CDR3 protein: CASSLAGVTEAFF

D gene: NA
clone size: few
J gene: TRBJ1-1
V gene: TRBV19
CDR3 DNA: TGTGCCAGTAGTCCCACAGGGATGAACACTGAAGCTTTCTTT
CDR3 protein: CASSPTGMNTEAFF

D gene: TRBD1
clone size: NA
J gene: TRBJ2-1
V gene: TRBV11-2
CDR3 DNA: TGTGCCAGCAGCACCACCGGGACAGGGGTATGGGGGGAGCAGTTCTTC
CDR3 protein: CASSTTGTGVWGEQFF

D gene: TRBD1
clone size: NA
J gene: TRBJ2-7
V gene: TRBV28
CDR3 DNA: TGTGCCAGCAGTCATGACAGGGTTGGCTCCTACGAGCAGTACTTC
CDR3 protein: CASSHDRVGSYEQYF

D gene: NA
clone size: NA
J gene: TRBJ2-7
V gene: TRBV29-1
CDR3 DNA: TGCAGCGTTGATCCATCAGGAATGGGCGAGCAGTACTTC
CDR3 protein: CSVDPSGMGEQYF

D gene: NA
clone size: few
J gene: TRBJ2-2
V gene: TRBV5-1
CDR3 DNA: TGCGCCAGCAGCTTGGAACCAGGGCTCGCCGGGGAGCTGTTTTTT
CDR3 protein: CASSLEPGLAGELFF

D gene: NA
clone size: NA
J gene: TRBJ2-5
V gene: TRBV7-9
CDR3 DNA: TGTGCCAGCAGCTTCTCTGTGGGAGGACTCCAAGAGACCCAGTACTTC
CDR3 protein: CASSFSVGGLQETQYF

D gene: NA
clone size: NA
J gene: TRBJ2-5
V gene: TRBV11-2
CDR3 DNA: TGTGCCAGCAGCTACGAGGCGGGAGAGACCCAGTACTTC
CDR3 protein: CASSYEAGETQYF

D gene: TRBD1
clone size: NA
J gene: TRBJ1-4
V gene: TRBV4-2
CDR3 DNA: TGTGCCAGCAGCCAAGAAAATACAGGGGGCGCGGGTGAAAAACTGTTTTTT
CDR3 protein: CASSQENTGGAGEKLFF

D gene: TRBD1
clone size: NA
J gene: TRBJ2-3
V gene: TRBV7-9
CDR3 DNA: TGTGCCAGCAGCTCCAGGACAGGGAGCACAGATACGCAGTATTTT
CDR3 protein: CASSSRTGSTDTQYF

D gene: NA
clone size: NA
J gene: TRBJ1-1
V gene: TRBV4-1
CDR3 DNA: TGCGCCAGCAGCCCAGACAGTTCTCCTGAAGCTTTCTTT
CDR3 protein: CASSPDSSPEAFF

D gene: NA
clone size: NA
J gene: TRBJ2-3
V gene: TRBV19
CDR3 DNA: TGTGCCAGTAGTATCGAAGCGGGTATAAGCACAGATACGCAGTATTTT
CDR3 protein: CASSIEAGISTDTQYF

D gene: NA
clone size: NA
J gene: TRBJ2-7
V gene: TRBV4-1
CDR3 DNA: TGCGCCAGCAGTCTGCTAGCCAACACCGAGCAGTACTTC
CDR3 protein: CASSLLANTEQYF

D gene: NA
clone size: few
J gene: TRBJ2-6
V gene: TRBV2
CDR3 DNA: TGTGCCAGCAGAGACGGAAGGGGTCCCTACTCTGGGGCCAACGTCCTGACTTTC
CDR3 protein: CASRDGRGPYSGANVLTF

D gene: NA
clone size: few
J gene: TRBJ2-1
V gene: TRBV27
CDR3 DNA: TGTGCCAGCAGTCTGACTAGGTACAATGAGCAGTTCTTC
CDR3 protein: CASSLTRYNEQFF

D gene: TRBD1
clone size: NA
J gene: TRBJ2-7
V gene: TRBV30
CDR3 DNA: TGTGCCTGGAGTATGGGGACAGGGGCATCCTACGAGCAGTACTTC
CDR3 protein: CAWSMGTGASYEQYF

D gene: NA
clone size: NA
J gene: TRBJ2-1
V gene: TRBV6-5
CDR3 DNA: TGTGCCACCTTAGGGGGGGCTGAGCAGTTCTTC
CDR3 protein: CATLGGAEQFF

D gene: TRBD2
clone size: NA
J gene: TRBJ2-1
V gene: TRBV2
CDR3 DNA: TGTGCCAGCATTCTAGCGGGAGGCAAAAGCTCCTACAATGAGCAGTTCTTC
CDR3 protein: CASILAGGKSSYNEQFF

D gene: TRBD2
clone size: once
J gene: TRBJ2-7
V gene: TRBV6-5
CDR3 DNA: TGTGCCAGCAGCCGGGGGAGGGCCTACGAGCAGTACTTC
CDR3 protein: CASSRGRAYEQYF

D gene: NA
clone size: NA
J gene: TRBJ1-1
V gene: TRBV30
CDR3 DNA: TGTGCCTGGGCAGCCGGGACACCGAACACTGAAGCTTTCTTT
CDR3 protein: CAWAAGTPNTEAFF

D gene: NA
clone size: NA
J gene: TRBJ2-1
V gene: TRBV14
CDR3 DNA: TGTGCCAGCAGCCCTCCCGGGGCCTACAATGAGCAGTTCTTC
CDR3 protein: CASSPPGAYNEQFF

D gene: NA
clone size: few
J gene: TRBJ2-2
V gene: TRBV10-3
CDR3 DNA: TGTGCCATCAGTGAGTCGATTGACTACACCGGGGAGCTGTTTTTT
CDR3 protein: CAISESIDYTGELFF

D gene: NA
clone size: few
J gene: TRBJ2-7
V gene: TRBV5-1
CDR3 DNA: TGCGCCAGCAGCTTGGAGGGCCCTCGGGGCTACGAGCAGTACTTC
CDR3 protein: CASSLEGPRGYEQYF

D gene: NA
clone size: NA
J gene: TRBJ1-6
V gene: TRBV10-1
CDR3 DNA: TGCGCCAGCAGTGAGTTCAGGGGCTCACCCCTCCACTTT
CDR3 protein: CASSEFRGSPLHF

D gene: NA
clone size: NA
J gene: TRBJ2-1
V gene: TRBV7-2
CDR3 DNA: TGTGCCAGCAGCCAGTACAGGGAGCAAAATGAGCAGTTCTTC
CDR3 protein: CASSQYREQNEQFF

D gene: TRBD2
clone size: few
J gene: TRBJ2-2
V gene: TRBV29-1
CDR3 DNA: TGCAGCGTTTACACAGGACTAGCCCAGAACACCGGGGAGCTGTTTTTT
CDR3 protein: CSVYTGLAQNTGELFF

D gene: NA
clone size: few
J gene: TRBJ2-1
V gene: TRBV7-7
CDR3 DNA: TGTGCCAGCAGCTTCATGTCAGGGGAGGGCAATGAGCAGTTCTTC
CDR3 protein: CASSFMSGEGNEQFF

D gene: NA
clone size: NA
J gene: TRBJ2-7
V gene: TRBV28
CDR3 DNA: TGTGCCAGCAGTTTGAGGCAGGGAAACTCCGAGCAGTACTTC
CDR3 protein: CASSLRQGNSEQYF

D gene: TRBD2
clone size: NA
J gene: TRBJ2-2
V gene: TRBV28
CDR3 DNA: TGTGCCAGCAGCCCCAGGGGACTAGCAAGCGGGGAGCTGTTTTTT
CDR3 protein: CASSPRGLASGELFF

D gene: NA
clone size: NA
J gene: TRBJ1-2
V gene: TRBV28
CDR3 DNA: TGTGCCAGCAGTACAACCTGGACAGCTAACTATGGCTACACCTTC
CDR3 protein: CASSTTWTANYGYTF

D gene: TRBD1
clone size: NA
J gene: TRBJ1-1
V gene: TRBV5-4
CDR3 DNA: TGTGCCAGCAGCTTGGCCCGGACAGGGTCCACTGAAGCTTTCTTT
CDR3 protein: CASSLARTGSTEAFF

D gene: NA
clone size: NA
J gene: TRBJ2-2
V gene: TRBV29-1
CDR3 DNA: TGCAGCGTTGTAGGCGGGACGAACACCGGGGAGCTGTTTTTT
CDR3 protein: CSVVGGTNTGELFF

D gene: NA
clone size: NA
J gene: TRBJ2-1
V gene: TRBV5-4
CDR3 DNA: TGTGCCAGCAGCTTGGTGGCGGGCGACGGCAATGAGCAGTTCTTC
CDR3 protein: CASSLVAGDGNEQFF

D gene: TRBD1
clone size: few
J gene: TRBJ2-5
V gene: TRBV18
CDR3 DNA: TGTGCCAGCTCACCCCCTCCGGGACAGGGGCGAGAGACCCAGTACTTC
CDR3 protein: CASSPPPGQGRETQYF

D gene: NA
clone size: NA
J gene: TRBJ2-2
V gene: TRBV5-6
CDR3 DNA: TGTGCCAGCAGCTTGAGGGGGGGCACCGGGGAGCTGTTTTTT
CDR3 protein: CASSLRGGTGELFF

D gene: NA
clone size: NA
J gene: TRBJ2-2
V gene: TRBV13
CDR3 DNA: TGTGCCAGCAGCCCTCTAGCACCGAACACCGGGGAGCTGTTTTTT
CDR3 protein: CASSPLAPNTGELFF

D gene: NA
clone size: few
J gene: TRBJ2-1
V gene: TRBV7-2
CDR3 DNA: TGTGCCAGCAGCTTAACTACGTCCTACAATGAGCAGTTCTTC
CDR3 protein: CASSLTTSYNEQFF